This T cell receptor (beta chain) was profiled in a study of CD8+CD57+ T cells in acquired aplastic anemia. Study in general: Isolated CD4+ and CD8+ cells, once sorted, yielded DNA averaging roughly 3.2 ug. Where healthy donors were concerned, CD4+ cells averaged approximately 10 million reads.

V was clipped by 0 bases and J by 4 bases, with 4 bases between them. Per germline, CDR1 SGHTA and CDR2 FQGTGA. The CDR3 totals 13 residues. It was genomic DNA that served as the template for profiling TCR beta VDJ and CDR3. TCRdb fed the reads into MiXCR, producing one record per CDR3 protein. This sample has hundreds of thousands of distinct CDR3 sequences, with 60% to 80% found just once. This clonotype was observed at least ten times. The source material was sorted CD4+, CD8+, or CD8+CD57+ T cells (not recorded which) from PBMCs. The rearrangement links TRBV7-3 to TRBJ2-1, with unresolved D. The clonotype comes from a human donor in good health, serving as a control. CDR3 nucleotide sequence: TGTGCCAGCAGCTTAACAACTTACAATGAGCAGTTCTTC. As protein: CASSLTTYNEQFF. Looking up the rest from reference TRBV7-3 and TRBJ2-1 gives the full variable domain: GAGVSQTPSNKVTEKGKYVELRCDPISGHTALYWYRQSLGQGPEFLIYFQGTGAADDSGLPNDRFFAVRPEGSVSTLKIQRTERGDSAVYLCASSLTTYNEQFFGPGTRLTVL.